This passage covers 5 T cell receptor beta chains from one sample sequenced in a study of beta chain features in type 1 diabetes. Study-wide points: TCRB CDR3s were moderately but significantly shorter in Type 1 diabetes patients in all four CD4+ subsets.

These TCRs' antigens remain unknown. Isolated RNA was reverse transcribed in full, so expressed TCRB transcripts were sequenced. Using immunoSEQ multiplex PCR, the repertoire was profiled, and TCRdb retains in-frame clones only, with some absent. The sample gives around 56,000 clones, under 60% of which show up once; 2.6% is in the top ten. The sample taken for sequencing was Tregs from blood. These receptors came from a woman aged 40 to 55 with type 1 diabetes.

This chain links TRBV6-5 with TRBJ1-1; 7 positions match TRBD1. Germline V gene lookup returns CDR1 MNHEY and CDR2 SVGAGI. The CDR3 consists of 15 residues. V gave up 5 bases and J gave up 1 base; unmatched junction bases: 7. The CDR3 sequence is CASSTTGVWNTEAFF. The CDR3 region has the DNA TGTGCCAGCAGTACAACAGGGGTTTGGAACACTGAAGCTTTCTTT.

The V gene is TRBV2, the J gene TRBJ1-6; D might be TRBD1 (6 bases). Looked up from germline, CDR1 is SNHLY and CDR2 is FYNNEI. This CDR3 contains 15 residues. Trimming stripped 6 bases from V and 0 bases from J, with 9 bases between. In DNA, the CDR3 is TGTGCCAGCAGGCTACAGGGCTCCTATAATTCACCCCTCCACTTT. Protein: CASRLQGSYNSPLHF.

The genes are TRBV5-4 and TRBJ1-2; D might be TRBD1 (6 bases). The V and J ends lost 0 bases and 5 bases respectively, with 14 bases between them. The CDR3 contains 15 residues. The germline V gene has CDR1 SGHNT and CDR2 YYREEE (reference sequence). In nucleotides, the CDR3 is TGTGCCAGCAGCTTGGGAGGGGCTAGGGGGTATGGCTACACCTTC. Protein sequence: CASSLGGARGYGYTF.

This chain joins TRBV19 and TRBJ2-5, with 9 bases identical to TRBD1. CDR3 length: 14 residues. The germline V gene encodes CDR1 LNHDA and CDR2 SQIVND (reference sequence). V shed 4 bases, J shed 4 bases, and the junction held 4 bases outside the gene matches. Written as DNA, the CDR3 is TGTGCCAGTAGTACGGACAGGGGCGCAGAGACCCAGTACTTC. Its protein product is CASSTDRGAETQYF.

V usage is TRBV5-4 and J usage is TRBJ1-2; perhaps TRBD1 as D (5 bases). Trimming removed 4 bases from V and 4 bases from J, with 17 bases in between. CDR3 length: 15 amino acids. Looked up from germline, CDR1 is SGHNT and CDR2 is YYREEE (reference sequence). In DNA form, the CDR3 reads TGTGCCAGCAGCCCGGCCGGGGGAAGGGCCTATGGCTACACCTTC. Protein product: CASSPAGGRAYGYTF.